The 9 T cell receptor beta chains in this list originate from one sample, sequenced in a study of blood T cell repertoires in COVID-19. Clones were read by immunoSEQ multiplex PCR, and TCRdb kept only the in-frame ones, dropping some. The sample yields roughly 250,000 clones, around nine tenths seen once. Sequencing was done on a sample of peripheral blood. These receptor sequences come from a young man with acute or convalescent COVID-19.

The CDR3 DNA follows: TGTGCCAGCACGACACCCTCGATGAAGCAGTACTTC. Protein product: CASTTPSMKQYF. This chain uses TRBV2 with TRBJ2-7; D not certain. The ends were cut back, 7 bases at V and 8 bases at J, with 15 bases in the middle. From germline, CDR1 is SNHLY and CDR2 FYNNEI. The CDR3 loop spans 12 amino acids.

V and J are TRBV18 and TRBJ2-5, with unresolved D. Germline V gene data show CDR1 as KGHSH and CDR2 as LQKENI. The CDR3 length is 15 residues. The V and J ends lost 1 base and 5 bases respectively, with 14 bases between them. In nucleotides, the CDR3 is TGTGCCAGCTCACCACGAAAGCACCCGTCTGAGACCCAGTACTTC. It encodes CASSPRKHPSETQYF.

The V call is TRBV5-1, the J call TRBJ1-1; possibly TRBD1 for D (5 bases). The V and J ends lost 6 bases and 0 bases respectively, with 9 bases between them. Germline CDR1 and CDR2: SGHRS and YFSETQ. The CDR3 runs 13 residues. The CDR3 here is CASTETVNTEAFF. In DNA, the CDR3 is TGCGCCAGCACCGAGACAGTGAACACTGAAGCTTTCTTT.

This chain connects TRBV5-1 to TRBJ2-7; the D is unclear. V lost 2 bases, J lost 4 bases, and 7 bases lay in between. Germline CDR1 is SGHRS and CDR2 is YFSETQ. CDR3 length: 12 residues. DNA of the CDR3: TGCGCCAGCAGCTTAACTAAATACGAGCAGTACTTC. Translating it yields CASSLTKYEQYF.

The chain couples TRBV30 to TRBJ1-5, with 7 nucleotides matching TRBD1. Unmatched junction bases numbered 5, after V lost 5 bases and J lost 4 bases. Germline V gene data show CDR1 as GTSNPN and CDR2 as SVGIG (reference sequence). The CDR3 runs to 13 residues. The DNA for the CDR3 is TGTGCCTGGGCACAGGGGCAGAATCAGCCCCAGCATTTT. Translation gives CAWAQGQNQPQHF.

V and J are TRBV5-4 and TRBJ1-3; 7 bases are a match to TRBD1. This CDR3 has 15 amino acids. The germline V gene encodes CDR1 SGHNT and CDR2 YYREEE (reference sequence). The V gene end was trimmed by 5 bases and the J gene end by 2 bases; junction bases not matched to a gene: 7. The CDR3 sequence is CASSPDRAAGNTIYF. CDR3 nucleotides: TGTGCCAGCAGTCCTGACAGGGCGGCTGGAAACACCATATATTTT.

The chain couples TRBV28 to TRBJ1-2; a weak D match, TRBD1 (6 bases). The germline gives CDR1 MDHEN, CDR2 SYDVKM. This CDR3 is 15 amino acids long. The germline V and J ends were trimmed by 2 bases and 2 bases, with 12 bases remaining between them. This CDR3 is CASSLAGVRNYGYTF. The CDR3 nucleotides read TGTGCCAGCAGTTTAGCAGGGGTCAGAAACTATGGCTACACCTTC.

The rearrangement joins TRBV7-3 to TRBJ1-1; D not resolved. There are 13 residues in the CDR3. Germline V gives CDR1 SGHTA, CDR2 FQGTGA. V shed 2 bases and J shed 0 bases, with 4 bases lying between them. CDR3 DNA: TGTGCCAGCAGCTTATCCATGAACACTGAAGCTTTCTTT. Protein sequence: CASSLSMNTEAFF.

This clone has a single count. CDR3 DNA sequence: TGCGCCAGCAGCCAGGACAGGGAAGGTGAAAAACTGTTTTTT. Its translation is CASSQDREGEKLFF. The chain combines TRBV5-1 with TRBJ1-4; 8 bases map to TRBD1. The CDR3 totals 14 residues. Germline loops: CDR1 SGHRS, CDR2 YFSETQ. V trimming: 4 bases; J trimming: 7 bases; junction bases outside the gene matches: 6.